This TCR beta chain was sequenced in a study of shared clonotypes between healthy human individuals. Findings and limits, study-wide: Despite large depth, sorted-subset datasets appeared incompletely sequenced.

Regarding this clone: Its target is not known. This specimen includes other DNA sequences encoding the same CDR3.

Several immunoSEQ plates held equal portions of the genomic DNA taken from each subset. Here immunoSEQ multiplex PCR was the method, and the copy in TCRdb shows in-frame clones only, minus some. This table has about 1 million clones, 70% to 80% appearing once. The V gene's germline CDR1 is SGDLS and CDR2 YYNGEE. Trimming took off 2 bases at V and 0 bases at J, with 10 bases between the two ends. CDR3 size: 15 residues. The sequenced sample consisted of memory CD4+ T cells sorted from blood. Subset denoted: CD45RA-negative fraction. The chain combines TRBV9 with TRBJ2-3; no definite D call. This TCR was recovered from a man younger than 35 in good health. CDR3: CASSVAPTSTDTQYF. In DNA, the CDR3 is TGTGCCAGCAGCGTGGCCCCGACTAGCACAGATACGCAGTATTTT.